The 18 T cell receptor beta chains below come from one sample, sequenced in a study of shared clonotypes between healthy human individuals. Sequencing used immunoSEQ multiplex PCR; TCRdb keeps in-frame clones, though not all of them. The table includes about 530,000 clones, 96% detected once. The material sequenced was naive CD4+ T cells sorted from blood. Specified subset: CD45RA+ positively selected. Every receptor here comes from a woman younger than 45 in good health.

This rearrangement joins TRBV11-2 to TRBJ2-1, with TRBD2 as a possible D gene (6 bases). Looked up from germline, CDR1 is SGHAT and CDR2 is FQNNGV. The CDR3 covers 17 residues. V gave up 2 bases and J gave up 5 bases, with 19 bases separating them. CDR3 coding DNA: TGTGCCAGCAGCTTACACCCGGGACTCACCAAAGACAATGAGCAGTTCTTC. It codes for CASSLHPGLTKDNEQFF.

This chain joins TRBV9 and TRBJ2-5; tentatively, D is TRBD1 (6 bases). V lost 7 bases, J lost 4 bases, and 14 bases lay in between. The germline gives CDR1 SGDLS, CDR2 YYNGEE. CDR3 length: 13 residues. DNA for the CDR3: TGTGCCAGCGGGCGGAGGACAGCAGAGACCCAGTACTTC. It specifies CASGRRTAETQYF.

The chain carries TRBV7-8 and TRBJ2-2; no clear D gene. This CDR3 is 14 amino acids long. The V gene's germline CDR1 is SGHVS and CDR2 FQNEAQ. The V end was cut by 0 bases, the J end by 5 bases, with 7 bases between. This CDR3 is CASSLAMGTGELFF. In DNA form, the CDR3 reads TGTGCCAGCAGCTTAGCGATGGGAACCGGGGAGCTGTTTTTT.

The rearrangement links TRBV7-9 to TRBJ2-1; 11 nucleotides align to TRBD2. CDR3 length: 17 amino acids. CDR1 SEHNR and CDR2 FQNEAQ come from the germline V gene (reference sequence). Germline trimming cut 1 base from V and 0 bases from J; bases unmatched to any gene: 2. Written as DNA, the CDR3 is TGTGCCAGCAGCTTAGTACTAGCGGGAGACTCCTACAATGAGCAGTTCTTC. Translation: CASSLVLAGDSYNEQFF. Full variable domain (rest looked up from reference TRBV7-9 and TRBJ2-1): DTGVSQNPRHKITKRGQNVTFRCDPISEHNRLYWYRQTLGQGPEFLTYFQNEAQLEKSRLLSDRFSAERPKGSFSTLEIQRTEQGDSAMYLCASSLVLAGDSYNEQFFGPGTRLTVL.

Here the CDR3 DNA reads TGCGCCAGCAGTCAATCCACCAACAATGAGCAGTTCTTC. Protein: CASSQSTNNEQFF. The chain links TRBV23-1 to TRBJ2-1; D is undetermined. TRBV23-1 belongs to the ORF category, with a function that is uncertain. V was trimmed by 0 bases and J by 5 bases, leaving 5 bases between them. The CDR3 extends over 13 amino acids.

This chain joins TRBV4-1 and TRBJ2-7; D remains ambiguous. Germline-derived CDR1 and CDR2 are MGHRA and YSYEKL. There are 16 residues in the CDR3. The V and J ends lost 0 bases and 1 base respectively, with 13 bases between them. Here the CDR3 reads CASSQERRGVSYEQYF. The CDR3 nucleotides are TGCGCCAGCAGCCAAGAGCGGCGTGGGGTGTCCTACGAGCAGTACTTC.

The chain uses TRBV2 and TRBJ2-3, with a tentative D call TRBD1 (5 bases). The CDR3 runs to 13 residues. V lost 6 bases and J lost 2, with 9 bases in between. Germline CDR1 and CDR2: SNHLY and FYNNEI. The CDR3 DNA is TGTGCCAGCAGGGGGCGCTTCACAGATACGCAGTATTTT. Its protein product is CASRGRFTDTQYF.

The rearrangement links TRBV19 to TRBJ2-7, with a weak D call TRBD1 (5 bases). CDR3 length: 15 amino acids. Germline CDR1 is LNHDA and CDR2 is SQIVND (reference sequence). The V end lost 3 bases, the J end lost 0 bases, and 12 bases lay between the germline ends. The DNA of the CDR3 is TGTGCCAGTAGTATTCAGGGTGAAGTCTCCTACGAGCAGTACTTC. This codes for CASSIQGEVSYEQYF. Using reference TRBV19 and TRBJ2-7 for the parts outside the CDR3, the full variable domain is DGGITQSPKYLFRKEGQNVTLSCEQNLNHDAMYWYRQDPGQGLRLIYYSQIVNDFQKGDIAEGYSVSREKKESFPLTVTSAQKNPTAFYLCASSIQGEVSYEQYFGPGTRLTVT.

This clone was seen only once. The rearrangement uses TRBV11-3 and TRBJ1-5; D might be TRBD1 (5 bases). The CDR3 extends over 13 amino acids. V was pared by 9 bases and J by 2 bases, with 11 bases between. In germline, CDR1 is SGHNT, CDR2 YENEEA. This CDR3 reads CASKTGGNQPQHF. CDR3 DNA: TGTGCCAGTAAAACAGGAGGCAATCAGCCCCAGCATTTT.

The CDR3 protein is CASSQLDRGLQPQHF. CDR3 DNA sequence: TGCGCCAGCAGCCAACTTGACAGGGGGCTTCAGCCCCAGCATTTT. The rearrangement joins TRBV4-1 to TRBJ1-5, with 10 positions matching TRBD1. V shed 2 bases and J 6 bases; nucleotides not matched to a gene: 4. The CDR3 is made up of 15 amino acids. Germline assignment: CDR1 MGHRA and CDR2 YSYEKL.

The rearrangement links TRBV7-2 to TRBJ2-6, with TRBD1 identical over 8 bases. Germline loops: CDR1 SGHTA, CDR2 FQGNSA. The CDR3 covers 18 residues. Germline trimming cut 1 base from V and 1 base from J; bases unmatched to any gene: 6. This CDR3 reads CASSLGTGGDSGANVLTF. As DNA, the CDR3 is TGTGCCAGCAGCTTAGGAACAGGGGGAGATTCTGGGGCCAACGTCCTGACTTTC.

This chain links TRBV9 with TRBJ2-5; D tentatively reads TRBD1 or TRBD2 (5 bases each). This CDR3 is built from 15 residues. Per germline, CDR1 SGDLS and CDR2 YYNGEE. V was pared by 0 bases and J by 5 bases, with 14 bases between. CDR3 residues: CASSVATGGEETQYF. CDR3 nucleotides: TGTGCCAGCAGCGTAGCTACTGGGGGTGAGGAGACCCAGTACTTC.

The chain combines TRBV5-8 with TRBJ2-1; D is ambiguous. In germline, CDR1 is SGHTS, CDR2 YDEGEE. Between the trimmed V and J ends, which lost 4 bases and 0 bases, there was a span of 8 bases. The CDR3 length is 14 residues. The CDR3 sequence: CASSLLSSYNEQFF. DNA for the CDR3: TGTGCCAGCAGCCTCCTTAGCTCCTACAATGAGCAGTTCTTC.

V is TRBV30 and J is TRBJ2-5; TRBD2 matches at 10 bases. The CDR3 totals 13 residues. CDR1 and CDR2 (germline): GTSNPN, SVGIG (reference sequence). V trimming: 3 bases; J trimming: 11 bases; junction bases outside the gene matches: 9. The DNA of the CDR3 is TGTGCCTGGAGGGCTAGCGGGAGCACGAGGCAGTACTTC. Translated: CAWRASGSTRQYF.

The chain combines TRBV7-9 with TRBJ1-1; TRBD1 agrees at 8 bases. Per germline, CDR1 SEHNR and CDR2 FQNEAQ (reference sequence). The CDR3 length is 12 residues. J gave up 10 bases and V 5 bases, and 6 bases lay outside the gene matches. Here the CDR3 DNA reads TGTGCCAGCAGCAGGACAGGGTGGGGAGCTTTCTTT. Translated, it gives CASSRTGWGAFF.

The rearrangement uses TRBV7-9 and TRBJ1-2; D is possibly TRBD1 (5 bases). CDR1 is SEHNR and CDR2 is FQNEAQ in the germline V gene (reference sequence). Trimming pared 5 bases from V and 6 bases from J, leaving 16 bases between. This CDR3 contains 14 residues. The CDR3 sequence: CASSVGRGIDGYTF. The CDR3 DNA reads TGTGCCAGCAGCGTGGGGCGGGGGATTGATGGCTACACCTTC.

The chain uses TRBV28 and TRBJ1-5, with 8 bases that match TRBD1. The CDR3 contains 15 residues. Germline CDR1 is MDHEN and CDR2 is SYDVKM. The ends lost 6 bases at V and 2 bases at J; junction bases unmatched: 6. The CDR3 is CASRDRDGGNQPQHF. The DNA of the CDR3 is TGTGCCAGCAGGGACAGGGACGGAGGCAATCAGCCCCAGCATTTT.

This clone has only one observation. The rearrangement links TRBV9 to TRBJ2-7; tentative D call: TRBD2 (6 bases). Trimming took 3 bases from V and 2 from J, leaving 12 bases between them. From germline, CDR1 is SGDLS and CDR2 YYNGEE. The CDR3 consists of 14 residues. The chain's CDR3 is CASSAGLGTYEQYF. CDR3 nucleotides: TGTGCCAGCAGCGCGGGACTGGGGACCTACGAGCAGTACTTC.